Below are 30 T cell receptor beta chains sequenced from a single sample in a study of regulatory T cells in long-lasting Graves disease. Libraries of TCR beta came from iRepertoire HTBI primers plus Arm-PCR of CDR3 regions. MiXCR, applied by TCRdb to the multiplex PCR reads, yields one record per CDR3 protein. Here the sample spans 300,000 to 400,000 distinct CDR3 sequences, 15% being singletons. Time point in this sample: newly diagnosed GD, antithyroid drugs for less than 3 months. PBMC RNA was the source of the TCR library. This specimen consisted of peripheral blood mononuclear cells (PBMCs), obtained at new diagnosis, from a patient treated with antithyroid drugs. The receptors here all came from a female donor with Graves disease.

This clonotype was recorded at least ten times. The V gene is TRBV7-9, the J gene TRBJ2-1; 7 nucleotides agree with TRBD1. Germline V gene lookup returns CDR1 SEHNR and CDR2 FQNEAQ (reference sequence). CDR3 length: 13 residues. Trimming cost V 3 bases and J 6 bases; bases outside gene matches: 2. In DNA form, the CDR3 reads TGTGCCAGCAGCTTTAACAGGGGCAATGAGCAGTTCTTC. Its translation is CASSFNRGNEQFF.

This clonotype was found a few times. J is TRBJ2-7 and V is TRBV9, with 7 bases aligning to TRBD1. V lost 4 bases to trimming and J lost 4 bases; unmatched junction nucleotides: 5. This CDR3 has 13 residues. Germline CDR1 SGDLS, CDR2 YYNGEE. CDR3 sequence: CASSSEGAYEQYF. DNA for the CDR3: TGTGCCAGCAGCTCCGAGGGGGCGTACGAGCAGTACTTC.

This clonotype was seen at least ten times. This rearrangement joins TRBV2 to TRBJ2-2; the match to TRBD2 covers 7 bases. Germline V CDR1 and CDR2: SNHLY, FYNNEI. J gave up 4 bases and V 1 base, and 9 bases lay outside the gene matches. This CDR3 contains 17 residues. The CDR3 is CASSEGTRVGGTGELFF. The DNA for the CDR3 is TGTGCCAGCAGTGAAGGGACTAGGGTTGGTGGCACCGGGGAGCTGTTTTTT.

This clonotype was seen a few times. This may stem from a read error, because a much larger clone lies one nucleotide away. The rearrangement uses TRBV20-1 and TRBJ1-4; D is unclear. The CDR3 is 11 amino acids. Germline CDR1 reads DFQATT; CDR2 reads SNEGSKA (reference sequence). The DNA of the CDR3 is TGCAGTGCGGAGCTGAATGAAAAACTGCTTTTT. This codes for CSAELNEKLLF.

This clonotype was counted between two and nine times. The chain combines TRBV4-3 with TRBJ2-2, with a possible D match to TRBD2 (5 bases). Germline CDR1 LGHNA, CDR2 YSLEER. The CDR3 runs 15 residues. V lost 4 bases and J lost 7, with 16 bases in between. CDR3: CASSLMSSGSGELFF. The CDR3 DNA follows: TGCGCCAGCAGCCTAATGAGCAGCGGCAGCGGGGAGCTGTTTTTT.

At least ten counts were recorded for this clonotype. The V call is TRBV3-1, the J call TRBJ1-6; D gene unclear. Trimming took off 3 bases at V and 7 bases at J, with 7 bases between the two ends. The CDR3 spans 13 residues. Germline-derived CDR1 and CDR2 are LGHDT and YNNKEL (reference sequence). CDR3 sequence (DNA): TGTGCCAGCAGCCAGCAGCGGAATTCACCCCTCCACTTT. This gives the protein CASSQQRNSPLHF.

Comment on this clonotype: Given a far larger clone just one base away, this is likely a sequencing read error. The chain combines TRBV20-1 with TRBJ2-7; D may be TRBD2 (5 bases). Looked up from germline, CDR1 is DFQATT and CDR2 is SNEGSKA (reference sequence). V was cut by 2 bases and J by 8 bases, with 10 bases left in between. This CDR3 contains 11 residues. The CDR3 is CSARPPGKQYF. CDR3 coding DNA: TGCAGTGCTAGACCCCCGGGGAAGCAGTACTTC.

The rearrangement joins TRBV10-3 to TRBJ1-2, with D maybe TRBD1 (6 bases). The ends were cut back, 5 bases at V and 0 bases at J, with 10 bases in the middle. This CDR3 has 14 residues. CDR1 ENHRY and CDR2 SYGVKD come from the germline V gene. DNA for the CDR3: TGTGCCATCAGTACAGGGATTACTAACTATGGCTACACCTTC. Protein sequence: CAISTGITNYGYTF.

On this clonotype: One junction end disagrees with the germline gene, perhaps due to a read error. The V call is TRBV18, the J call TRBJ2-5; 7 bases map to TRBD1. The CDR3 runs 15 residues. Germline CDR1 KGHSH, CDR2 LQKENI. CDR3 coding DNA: TGTACCAGCTCACCACCGGGACAGCCCCAAGAGACCCAGTACTTC. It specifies CTSSPPGQPQETQYF.

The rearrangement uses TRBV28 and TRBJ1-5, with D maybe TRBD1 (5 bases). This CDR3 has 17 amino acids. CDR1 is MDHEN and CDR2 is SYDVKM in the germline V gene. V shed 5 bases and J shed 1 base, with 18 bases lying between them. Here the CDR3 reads CASSLGTGIFSNQPQHF. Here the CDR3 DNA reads TGTGCCAGCAGTCTCGGGACGGGGATTTTCAGCAATCAGCCCCAGCATTTT.

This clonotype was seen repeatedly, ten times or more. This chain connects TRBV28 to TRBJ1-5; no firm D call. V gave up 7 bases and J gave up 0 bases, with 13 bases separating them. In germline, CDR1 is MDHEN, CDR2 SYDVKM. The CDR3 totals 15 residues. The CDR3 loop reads CASTPSPVSNQPQHF. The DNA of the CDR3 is TGTGCCAGCACCCCTTCCCCGGTTAGCAATCAGCCCCAGCATTTT.

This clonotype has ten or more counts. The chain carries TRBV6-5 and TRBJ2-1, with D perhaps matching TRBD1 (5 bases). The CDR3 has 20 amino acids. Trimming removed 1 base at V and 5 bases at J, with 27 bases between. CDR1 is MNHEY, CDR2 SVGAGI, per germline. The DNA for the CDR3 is TGTGCCAGCAGTTACTGTTCCGCCGTATTCTGGGGCTCGGCGGACAATGAGCAGTTCTTC. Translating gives CASSYCSAVFWGSADNEQFF.

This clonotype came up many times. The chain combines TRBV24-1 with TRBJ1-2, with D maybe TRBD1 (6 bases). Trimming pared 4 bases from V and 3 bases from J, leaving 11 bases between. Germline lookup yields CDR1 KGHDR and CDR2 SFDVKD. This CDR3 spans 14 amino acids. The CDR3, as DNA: TGTGCCACCAGTGACCCCAGGGGAGACTATGGCTACACCTTC. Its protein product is CATSDPRGDYGYTF.

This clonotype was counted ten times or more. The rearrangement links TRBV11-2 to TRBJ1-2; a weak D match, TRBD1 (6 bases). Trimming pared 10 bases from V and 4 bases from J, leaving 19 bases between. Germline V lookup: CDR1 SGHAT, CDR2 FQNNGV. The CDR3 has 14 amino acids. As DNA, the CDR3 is TGTGCCACCGACCCGTCGGGGGCAGTCTATGGCTACACCTTC. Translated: CATDPSGAVYGYTF.

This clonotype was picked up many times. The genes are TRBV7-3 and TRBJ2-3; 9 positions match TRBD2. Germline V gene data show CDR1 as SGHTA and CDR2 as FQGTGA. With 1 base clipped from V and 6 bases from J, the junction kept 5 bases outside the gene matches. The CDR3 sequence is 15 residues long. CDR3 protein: CASSLSSGGRDTQYF. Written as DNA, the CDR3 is TGTGCCAGCAGCTTAAGTAGCGGGGGAAGGGATACGCAGTATTTT.

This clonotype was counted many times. This CDR3 reads CASLTYTGELFF. The DNA of the CDR3 is TGCGCCAGCCTCACTTACACCGGGGAGCTGTTTTTT. The gene calls are TRBV5-1 and TRBJ2-2; D is unclear. The germline CDR1 and CDR2 sequences are SGHRS and YFSETQ. V lost 7 bases and J 3 bases, leaving 7 bases between the germline ends. This CDR3 has 12 residues.

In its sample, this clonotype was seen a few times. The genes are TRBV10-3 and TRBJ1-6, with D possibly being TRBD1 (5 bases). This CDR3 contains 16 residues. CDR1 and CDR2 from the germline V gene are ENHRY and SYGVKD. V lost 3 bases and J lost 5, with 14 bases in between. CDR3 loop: CAISDSQGSHNSPLHF. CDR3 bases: TGTGCCATCAGTGACTCGCAGGGTAGCCATAATTCACCCCTCCACTTT.

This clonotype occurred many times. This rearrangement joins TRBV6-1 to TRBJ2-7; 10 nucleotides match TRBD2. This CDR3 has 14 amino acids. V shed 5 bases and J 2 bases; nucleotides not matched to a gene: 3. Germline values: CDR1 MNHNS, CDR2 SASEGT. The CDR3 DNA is TGTGCCAGCAGTATAGCGGGAGGCGCCTACGAGCAGTACTTC. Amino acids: CASSIAGGAYEQYF.

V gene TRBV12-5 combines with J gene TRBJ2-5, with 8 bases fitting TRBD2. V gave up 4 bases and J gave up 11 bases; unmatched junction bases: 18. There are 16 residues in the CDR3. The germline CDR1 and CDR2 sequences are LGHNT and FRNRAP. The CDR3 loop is CASGSTRGAPYNEQYF. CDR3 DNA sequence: TGTGCTAGTGGTTCCACGCGGGGGGCACCTTACAATGAGCAGTACTTC.

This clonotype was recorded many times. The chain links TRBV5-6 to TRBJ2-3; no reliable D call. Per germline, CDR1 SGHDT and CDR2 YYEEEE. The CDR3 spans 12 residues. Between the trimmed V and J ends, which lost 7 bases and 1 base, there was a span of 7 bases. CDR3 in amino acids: CASGVGTDTQYF. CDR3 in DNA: TGTGCCAGCGGTGTAGGCACAGATACGCAGTATTTT.

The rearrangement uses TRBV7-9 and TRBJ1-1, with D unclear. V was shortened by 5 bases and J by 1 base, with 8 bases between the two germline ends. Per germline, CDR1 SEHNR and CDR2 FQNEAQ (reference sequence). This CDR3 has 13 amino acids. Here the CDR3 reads CASSALQNTEAFF. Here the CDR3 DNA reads TGTGCCAGCAGCGCACTCCAGAACACTGAAGCTTTCTTT.

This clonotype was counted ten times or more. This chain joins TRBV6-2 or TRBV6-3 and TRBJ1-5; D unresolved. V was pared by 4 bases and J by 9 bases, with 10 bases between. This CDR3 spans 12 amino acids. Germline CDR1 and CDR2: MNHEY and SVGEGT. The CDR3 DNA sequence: TGTGCCAGCAGTTCCCAGGAATTGCCCCAGCATTTT. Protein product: CASSSQELPQHF.

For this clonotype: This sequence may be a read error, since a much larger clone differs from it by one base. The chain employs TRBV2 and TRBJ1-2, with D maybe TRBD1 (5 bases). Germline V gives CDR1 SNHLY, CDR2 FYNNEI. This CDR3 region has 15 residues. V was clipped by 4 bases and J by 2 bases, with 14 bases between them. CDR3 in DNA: TGTGCCAGCAGTGTGTGGGACGGGGGAAACTATGGCTACACCTTC. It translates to CASSVWDGGNYGYTF.

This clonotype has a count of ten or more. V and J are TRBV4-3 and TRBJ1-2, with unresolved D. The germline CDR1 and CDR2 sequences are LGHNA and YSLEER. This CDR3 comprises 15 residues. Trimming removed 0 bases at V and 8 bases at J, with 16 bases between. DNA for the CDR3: TGCGCCAGCAGCCAAGATTTAACGAGTGATCGCGGCTACACCTTC. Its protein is CASSQDLTSDRGYTF.

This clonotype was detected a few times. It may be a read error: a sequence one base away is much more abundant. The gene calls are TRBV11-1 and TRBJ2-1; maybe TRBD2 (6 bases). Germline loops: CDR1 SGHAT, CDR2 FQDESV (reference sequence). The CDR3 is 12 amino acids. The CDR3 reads CAGSLRGNEQFF. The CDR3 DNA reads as TGTGCCGGCAGCTTACGGGGGAATGAGCAGTTCTTC.

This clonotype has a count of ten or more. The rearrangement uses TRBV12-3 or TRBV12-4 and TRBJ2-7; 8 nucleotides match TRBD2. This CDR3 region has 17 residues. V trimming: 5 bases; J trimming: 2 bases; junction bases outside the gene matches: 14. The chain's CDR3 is CASSQVAGISTAYEQYF. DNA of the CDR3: TGTGCCAGCAGTCAGGTAGCGGGGATTTCAACAGCCTACGAGCAGTACTTC.

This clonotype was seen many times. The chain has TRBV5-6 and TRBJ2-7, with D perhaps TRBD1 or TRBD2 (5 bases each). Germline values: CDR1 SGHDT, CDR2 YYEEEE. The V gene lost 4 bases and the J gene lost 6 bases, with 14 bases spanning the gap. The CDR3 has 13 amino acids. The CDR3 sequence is CASSPGSYIEQYF. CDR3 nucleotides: TGTGCCAGCAGCCCAGGGAGTTATATCGAGCAGTACTTC.

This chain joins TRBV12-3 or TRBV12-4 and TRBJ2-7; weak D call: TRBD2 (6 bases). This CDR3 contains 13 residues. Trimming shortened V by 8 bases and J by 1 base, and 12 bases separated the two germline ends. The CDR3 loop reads CASGPGRSYEQYF. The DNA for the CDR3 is TGTGCCAGCGGACCGGGGAGGTCCTACGAGCAGTACTTC.

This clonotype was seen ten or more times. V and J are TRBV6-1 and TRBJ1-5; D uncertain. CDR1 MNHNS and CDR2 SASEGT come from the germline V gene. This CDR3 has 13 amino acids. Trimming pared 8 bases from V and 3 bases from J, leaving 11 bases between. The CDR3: CASGGFNNQPQHF. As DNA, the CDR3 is TGTGCCAGCGGCGGATTCAACAATCAGCCCCAGCATTTT.

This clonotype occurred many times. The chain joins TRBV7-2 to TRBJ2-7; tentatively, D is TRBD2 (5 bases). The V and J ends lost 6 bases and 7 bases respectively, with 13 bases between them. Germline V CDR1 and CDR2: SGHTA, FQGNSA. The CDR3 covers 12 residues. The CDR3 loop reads CASRLQRGEQYF. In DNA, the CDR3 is TGTGCCAGCAGACTCCAGAGAGGGGAGCAGTACTTC. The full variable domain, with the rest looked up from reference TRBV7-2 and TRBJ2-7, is GAGVSQSPSNKVTEKGKDVELRCDPISGHTALYWYRQSLGQGLEFLIYFQGNSAPDKSGLPSDRFSAERTGGSVSTLTIQRTQQEDSAVYLCASRLQRGEQYFGPGTRLTVT.